The clone carrying this T cell receptor (beta chain) was detected ten times or more. The sample is drawn from a study of T cells of healthy individuals. TCRdb recomputed calls from the 5' RACE reads with MiXCR, one row per CDR3 protein. The data contain 63,000 or so distinct CDR3 sequences, around 15% of them singletons. This sequence was found in a human donor in good health.

The DNA for the CDR3 is TGTGCCAGCAGCTTAAATACGCAGTATTTT. Amino acids: CASSLNTQYF. The chain uses TRBV5-6 and TRBJ2-3; D call uncertain. The CDR3 contains 10 residues. The germline V and J ends were trimmed by 2 bases and 7 bases, with 2 bases remaining between them. CDR1 is SGHDT, CDR2 YYEEEE, per germline.